This T cell receptor beta chain was recovered during a study of identical twins. As regards this clonotype: Its antigen is still unknown. One end of the junction varies from germline; a read error may be responsible.

Whole-study findings and limits: In cord blood, abundant beta clonotypes had fewer insertions; memory showed no trend. Its conclusions, products of cross-sectional statistical analysis, did not come from following the same donors. The degree of excess twin sharing was weaker in beta out-of-frame sequences.

Healthy Caucasians were all of the donors. TCRdb itself ran the 5' RACE reads through MiXCR, one entry per CDR3 protein. The data contain 1.5 million to 2 million distinct CDR3 sequences, 32% of them singletons. Germline lookup yields CDR1 SEHNR and CDR2 FQNEAQ (reference sequence). The CDR3 spans 13 residues. V is TRBV7-9 and J is TRBJ2-1; D unresolved. The sequence was collected from a newborn girl in good health. Sequencing input: cord blood. The DNA for the CDR3 is TGTGCCAGCAGCCCCAACTCCAACAATGAGCAGTTCTTC. This translates into CASSPNSNNEQFF. Looking up the rest from reference TRBV7-9 and TRBJ2-1 gives the full variable domain: DTGVSQNPRHKITKRGQNVTFRCDPISEHNRLYWYRQTLGQGPEFLTYFQNEAQLEKSRLLSDRFSAERPKGSFSTLEIQRTEQGDSAMYLCASSPNSNNEQFFGPGTRLTVL.